The clone carrying this T cell receptor beta chain turned up a few times. The authors' processing: Reference gene primer amplification in the assay estimated nucleated cell counts. The assay was immunoSEQ multiplex PCR, and TCRdb's table has in-frame clones only and misses some. V and J calls and clone size are given by that table; D and trimming were obtained from the DNA. The sample consists of a few hundred thousand clones, 70% to 90% of them appearing once. The data were obtained in a study of blood T cell repertoires in COVID-19. Across the study: Italy, Spain and the United States were the sources of the convalescent and acute COVID-19 samples. T cells, B-cell-depleted T cells, or PBMCs supplied cDNA or gDNA.

CDR3 length: 13 residues. Germline V gives CDR1 MDHEN, CDR2 SYDVKM. Trimming removed 8 bases from V and 5 bases from J; junction bases left unmatched: 7. Enrolled during active infection, Seattle patients were then followed longitudinally. Sequences were obtained from peripheral blood. V and J are TRBV28 and TRBJ1-1; 8 nucleotides match TRBD1. The clonotype was recovered from a woman between 50 and 59 years old with COVID-19, enrolled during active disease. CDR3 loop: CASGQGLMTEAFF. The DNA of the CDR3 is TGTGCCAGCGGACAGGGACTTATGACTGAAGCTTTCTTT.